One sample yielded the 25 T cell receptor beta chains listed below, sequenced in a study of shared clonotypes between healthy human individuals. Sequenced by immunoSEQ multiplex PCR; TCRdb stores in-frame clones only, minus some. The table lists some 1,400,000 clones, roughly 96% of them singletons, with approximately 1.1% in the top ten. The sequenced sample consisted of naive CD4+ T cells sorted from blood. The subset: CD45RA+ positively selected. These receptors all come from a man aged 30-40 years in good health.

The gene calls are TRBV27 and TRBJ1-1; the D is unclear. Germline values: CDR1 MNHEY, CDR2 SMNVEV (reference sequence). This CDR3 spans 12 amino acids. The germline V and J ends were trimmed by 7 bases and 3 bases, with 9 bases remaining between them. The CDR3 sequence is CASMNSYTEAFF. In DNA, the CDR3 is TGTGCCAGCATGAACAGTTACACTGAAGCTTTCTTT.

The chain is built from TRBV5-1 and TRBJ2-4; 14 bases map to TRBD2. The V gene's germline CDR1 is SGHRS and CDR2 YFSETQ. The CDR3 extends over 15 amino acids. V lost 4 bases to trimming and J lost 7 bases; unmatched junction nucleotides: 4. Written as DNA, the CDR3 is TGCGCCAGCAGCATTGGGACTAGCGGGGGCAACATTCAGTACTTC. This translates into CASSIGTSGGNIQYF.

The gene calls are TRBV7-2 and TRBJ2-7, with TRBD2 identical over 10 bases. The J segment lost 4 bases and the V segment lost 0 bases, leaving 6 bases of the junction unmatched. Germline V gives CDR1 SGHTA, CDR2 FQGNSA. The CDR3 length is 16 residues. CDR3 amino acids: CASSLALAGEGYEQYF. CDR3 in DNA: TGTGCCAGCAGCTTAGCGCTAGCGGGAGAGGGGTACGAGCAGTACTTC.

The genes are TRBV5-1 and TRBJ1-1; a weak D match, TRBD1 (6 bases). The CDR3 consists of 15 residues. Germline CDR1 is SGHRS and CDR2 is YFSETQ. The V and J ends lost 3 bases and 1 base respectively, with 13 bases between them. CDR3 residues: CASSSQGRRNTEAFF. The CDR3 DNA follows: TGCGCCAGCAGCTCACAGGGCCGAAGGAACACTGAAGCTTTCTTT.

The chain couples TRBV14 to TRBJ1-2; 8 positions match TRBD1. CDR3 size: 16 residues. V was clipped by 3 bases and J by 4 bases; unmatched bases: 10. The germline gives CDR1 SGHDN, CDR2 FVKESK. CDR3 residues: CASSQHRDRTFYGYTF. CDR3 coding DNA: TGTGCCAGCAGCCAGCACCGGGACAGGACCTTCTATGGCTACACCTTC.

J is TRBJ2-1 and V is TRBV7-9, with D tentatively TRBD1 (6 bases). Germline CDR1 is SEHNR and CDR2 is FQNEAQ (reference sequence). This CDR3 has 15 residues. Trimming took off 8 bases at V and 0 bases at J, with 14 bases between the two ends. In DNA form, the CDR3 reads TGTGCCAGCCTAAGTGACAGGACCTCCTACAATGAGCAGTTCTTC. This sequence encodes CASLSDRTSYNEQFF.

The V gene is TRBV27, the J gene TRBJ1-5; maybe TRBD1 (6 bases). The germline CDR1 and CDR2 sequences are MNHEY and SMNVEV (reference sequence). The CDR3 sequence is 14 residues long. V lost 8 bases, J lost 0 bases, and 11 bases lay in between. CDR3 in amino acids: CASGGGYSNQPQHF. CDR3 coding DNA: TGTGCCAGCGGGGGCGGATATAGCAATCAGCCCCAGCATTTT.

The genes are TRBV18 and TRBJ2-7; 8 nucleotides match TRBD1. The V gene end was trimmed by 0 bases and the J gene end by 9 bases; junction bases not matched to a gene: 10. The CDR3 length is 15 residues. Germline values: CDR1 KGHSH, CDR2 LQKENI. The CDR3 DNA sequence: TGTGCCAGCTCACCACCGGGCCGGACAGGGTACTCGCAGTACTTC. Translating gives CASSPPGRTGYSQYF. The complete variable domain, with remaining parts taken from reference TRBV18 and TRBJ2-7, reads NAGVMQNPRHLVRRRGQEARLRCSPMKGHSHVYWYRQLPEEGLKFMVYLQKENIIDESGMPKERFSAEFPKEGPSILRIQQVVRGDSAAYFCASSPPGRTGYSQYFGPGTRLTVT.

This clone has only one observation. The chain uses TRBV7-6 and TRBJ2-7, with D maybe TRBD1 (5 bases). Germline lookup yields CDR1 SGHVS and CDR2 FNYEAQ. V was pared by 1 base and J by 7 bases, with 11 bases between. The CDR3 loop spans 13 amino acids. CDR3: CASSLVLGDEQYF. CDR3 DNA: TGTGCCAGCAGCTTAGTCTTAGGGGATGAGCAGTACTTC.

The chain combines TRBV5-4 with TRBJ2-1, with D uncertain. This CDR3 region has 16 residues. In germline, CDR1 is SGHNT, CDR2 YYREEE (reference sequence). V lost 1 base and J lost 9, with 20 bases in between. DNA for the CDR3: TGTGCCAGCAGCTTGTACGTAGCCAGACTTGGCGGTGAGCAGTTCTTC. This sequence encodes CASSLYVARLGGEQFF. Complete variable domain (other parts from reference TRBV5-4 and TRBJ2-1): ETGVTQSPTHLIKTRGQQVTLRCSSQSGHNTVSWYQQALGQGPQFIFQYYREEENGRGNFPPRFSGLQFPNYSSELNVNALELDDSALYLCASSLYVARLGGEQFFGPGTRLTVL.

The CDR3 nucleotides read TGTGCCAGCAGCTCGGGGACTAGCGGGAGTTACGAGCAGTACTTC. It specifies CASSSGTSGSYEQYF. The chain combines TRBV4-2 with TRBJ2-7; TRBD2 matches 14 bases. The CDR3 is made up of 15 amino acids. Germline loops: CDR1 LGHNA, CDR2 YNFKEQ. Trimming removed 5 bases from V and 4 bases from J; junction bases left unmatched: 4.

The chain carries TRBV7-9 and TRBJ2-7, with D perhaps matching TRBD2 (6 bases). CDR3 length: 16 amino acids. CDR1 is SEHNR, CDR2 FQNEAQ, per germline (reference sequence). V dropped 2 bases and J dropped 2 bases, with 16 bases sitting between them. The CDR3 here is CASSLLFRTTPYEQYF. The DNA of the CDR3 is TGTGCCAGCAGCTTATTATTCCGGACTACTCCCTACGAGCAGTACTTC.

The CDR3 region is CASSLRLAGSPDTQYF. CDR3 sequence (DNA): TGTGCCAGCAGCTTGCGACTAGCGGGAAGCCCAGATACGCAGTATTTT. This rearrangement joins TRBV5-4 to TRBJ2-3, with TRBD2 matching over 11 bases. Trimming took 1 base from V and 4 from J; bases not matched to a gene: 5. Germline loops: CDR1 SGHNT, CDR2 YYREEE (reference sequence). The CDR3 length is 16 residues.

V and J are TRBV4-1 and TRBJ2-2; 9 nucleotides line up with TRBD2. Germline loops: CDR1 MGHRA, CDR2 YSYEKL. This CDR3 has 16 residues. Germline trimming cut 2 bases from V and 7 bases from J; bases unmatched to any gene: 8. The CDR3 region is CASSQTRLAVIGELFF. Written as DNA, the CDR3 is TGCGCCAGCAGCCAAACCCGACTAGCGGTAATCGGGGAGCTGTTTTTT.

The CDR3: CSASGQEPWEQYF. In DNA form, the CDR3 reads TGCAGCGCCTCGGGACAAGAACCCTGGGAGCAGTACTTC. The rearrangement joins TRBV29-1 to TRBJ2-7, with D perhaps matching TRBD1 (6 bases). The germline V and J ends were trimmed by 7 bases and 7 bases, with 20 bases remaining between them. Germline-derived CDR1 and CDR2 are SQVTM and ANQGSEA. This CDR3 has 13 amino acids.

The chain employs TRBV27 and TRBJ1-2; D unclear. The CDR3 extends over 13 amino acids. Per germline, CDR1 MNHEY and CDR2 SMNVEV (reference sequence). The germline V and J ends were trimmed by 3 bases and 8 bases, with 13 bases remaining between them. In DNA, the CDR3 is TGTGCCAGCAGTTTTAGACAAGAGAGGGGCTACACCTTC. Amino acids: CASSFRQERGYTF.

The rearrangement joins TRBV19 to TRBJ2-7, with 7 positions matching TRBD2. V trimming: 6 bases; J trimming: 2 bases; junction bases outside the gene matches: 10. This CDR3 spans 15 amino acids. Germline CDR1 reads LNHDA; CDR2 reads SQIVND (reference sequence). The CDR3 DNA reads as TGTGCCAGTAGCCGGGGCGTTCTAGCGGCCTACGAGCAGTACTTC. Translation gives CASSRGVLAAYEQYF.

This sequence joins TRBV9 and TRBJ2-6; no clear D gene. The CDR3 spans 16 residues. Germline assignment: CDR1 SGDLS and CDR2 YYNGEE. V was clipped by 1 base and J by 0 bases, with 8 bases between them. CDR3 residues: CASSVRSHSGANVLTF. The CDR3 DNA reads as TGTGCCAGCAGCGTACGGAGTCACTCTGGGGCCAACGTCCTGACTTTC.

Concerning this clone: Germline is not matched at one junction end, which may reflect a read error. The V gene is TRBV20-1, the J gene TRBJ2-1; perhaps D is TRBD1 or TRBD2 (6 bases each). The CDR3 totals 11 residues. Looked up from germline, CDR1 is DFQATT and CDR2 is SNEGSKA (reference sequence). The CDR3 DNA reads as TGCAGTGCGAGACTTGTGGGGGGCAAAGTCTTC. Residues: CSARLVGGKVF.

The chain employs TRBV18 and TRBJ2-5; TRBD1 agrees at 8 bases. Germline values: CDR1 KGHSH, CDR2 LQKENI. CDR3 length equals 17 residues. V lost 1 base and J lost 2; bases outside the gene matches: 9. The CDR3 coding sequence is TGTGCCAGCTCACCACACATGGGACAGGACTCTCAAGAGACCCAGTACTTC. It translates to CASSPHMGQDSQETQYF.

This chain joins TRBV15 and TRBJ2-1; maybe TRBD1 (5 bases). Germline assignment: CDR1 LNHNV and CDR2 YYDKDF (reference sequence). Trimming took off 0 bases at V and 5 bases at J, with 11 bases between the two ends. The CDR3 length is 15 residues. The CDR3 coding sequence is TGTGCCACCAGCAGAGATCAGGCAGGGCACAATGAGCAGTTCTTC. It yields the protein CATSRDQAGHNEQFF. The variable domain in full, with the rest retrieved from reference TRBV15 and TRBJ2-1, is DAMVIQNPRYQVTQFGKPVTLSCSQTLNHNVMYWYQQKSSQAPKLLFHYYDKDFNNEADTPDNFQSRRPNTSFCFLDIRSPGLGDTAMYLCATSRDQAGHNEQFFGPGTRLTVL.

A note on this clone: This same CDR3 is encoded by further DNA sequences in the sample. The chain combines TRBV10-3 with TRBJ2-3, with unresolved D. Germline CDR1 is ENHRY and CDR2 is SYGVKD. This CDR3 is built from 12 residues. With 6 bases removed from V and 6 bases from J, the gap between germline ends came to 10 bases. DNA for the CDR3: TGTGCCATCAGGGGTTCTCCGGATACGCAGTATTTT. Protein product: CAIRGSPDTQYF.

The CDR3 is CASSLGNRGGETQYF. DNA for the CDR3: TGTGCCAGCAGTTTAGGAAACAGGGGAGGGGAGACCCAGTACTTC. The chain joins TRBV28 to TRBJ2-5, with D perhaps TRBD1 or TRBD2 (7 bases each). V lost 2 bases to trimming and J lost 5 bases, with 15 bases between them. CDR3 length equals 15 residues. Germline loops: CDR1 MDHEN, CDR2 SYDVKM.

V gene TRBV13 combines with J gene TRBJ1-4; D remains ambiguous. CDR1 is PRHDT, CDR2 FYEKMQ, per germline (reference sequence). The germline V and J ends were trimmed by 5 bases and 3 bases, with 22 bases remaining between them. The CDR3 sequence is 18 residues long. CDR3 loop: CASSPAPLRVGANEKLFF. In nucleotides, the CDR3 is TGTGCCAGCAGCCCAGCTCCCCTAAGGGTTGGGGCTAATGAAAAACTGTTTTTT.

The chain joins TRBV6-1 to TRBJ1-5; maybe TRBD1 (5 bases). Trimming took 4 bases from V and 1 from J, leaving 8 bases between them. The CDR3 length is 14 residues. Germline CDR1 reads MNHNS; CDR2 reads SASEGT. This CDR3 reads CASSAGGSNQPQHF. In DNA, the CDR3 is TGTGCCAGCAGTGCCGGGGGGAGCAATCAGCCCCAGCATTTT.